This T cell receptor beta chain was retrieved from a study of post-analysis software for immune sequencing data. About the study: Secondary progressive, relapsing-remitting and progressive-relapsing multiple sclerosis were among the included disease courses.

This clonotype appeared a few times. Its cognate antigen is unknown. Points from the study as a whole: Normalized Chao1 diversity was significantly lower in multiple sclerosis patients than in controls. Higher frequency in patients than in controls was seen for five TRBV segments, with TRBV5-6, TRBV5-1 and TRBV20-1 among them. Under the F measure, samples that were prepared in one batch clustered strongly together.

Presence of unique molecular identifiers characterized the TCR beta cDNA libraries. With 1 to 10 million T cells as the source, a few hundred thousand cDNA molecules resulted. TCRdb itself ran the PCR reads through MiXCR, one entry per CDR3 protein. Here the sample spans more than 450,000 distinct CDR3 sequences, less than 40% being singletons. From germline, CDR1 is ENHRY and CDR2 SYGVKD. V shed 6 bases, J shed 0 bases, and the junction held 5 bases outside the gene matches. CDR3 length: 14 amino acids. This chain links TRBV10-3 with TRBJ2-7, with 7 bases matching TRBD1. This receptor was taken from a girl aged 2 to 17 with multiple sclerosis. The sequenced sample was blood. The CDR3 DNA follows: TGTGCCATCAGCCGACGACAGGGCTCCTACGAGCAGTACTTC. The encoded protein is CAISRRQGSYEQYF.